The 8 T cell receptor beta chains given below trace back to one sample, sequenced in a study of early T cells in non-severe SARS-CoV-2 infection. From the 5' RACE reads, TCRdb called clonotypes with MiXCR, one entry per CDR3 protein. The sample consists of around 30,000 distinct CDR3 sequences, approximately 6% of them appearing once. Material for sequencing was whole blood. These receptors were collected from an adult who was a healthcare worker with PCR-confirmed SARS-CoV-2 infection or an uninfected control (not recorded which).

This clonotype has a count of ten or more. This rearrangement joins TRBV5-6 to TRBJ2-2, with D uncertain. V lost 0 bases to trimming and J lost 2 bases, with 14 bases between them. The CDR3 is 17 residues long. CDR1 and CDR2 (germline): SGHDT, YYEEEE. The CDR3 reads CASSLVLSTLNTGELFF. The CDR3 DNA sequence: TGTGCCAGCAGCTTGGTACTTTCGACACTTAACACCGGGGAGCTGTTTTTT.

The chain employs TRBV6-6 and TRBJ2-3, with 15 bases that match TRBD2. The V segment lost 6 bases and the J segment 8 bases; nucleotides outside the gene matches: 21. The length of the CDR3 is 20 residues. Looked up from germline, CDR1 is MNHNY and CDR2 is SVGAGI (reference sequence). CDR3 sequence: CASSQAGTSGGTPPRGTQYF. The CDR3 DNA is TGTGCCAGCAGCCAAGCCGGGACTAGCGGGGGGACCCCGCCGAGGGGTACGCAGTATTTT.

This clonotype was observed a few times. Written as DNA, the CDR3 is TGTGCCAGCAGTCCTACAGGGTTCTCTGGAAACACCATATATTTT. This encodes CASSPTGFSGNTIYF. The chain uses TRBV6-6 and TRBJ1-3; D is perhaps TRBD1 (6 bases). The CDR3 sequence is 15 residues long. V lost 5 bases, J lost 0 bases, and 11 bases lay in between. Germline V gene sequence: CDR1 MNHNY, CDR2 SVGAGI (reference sequence).

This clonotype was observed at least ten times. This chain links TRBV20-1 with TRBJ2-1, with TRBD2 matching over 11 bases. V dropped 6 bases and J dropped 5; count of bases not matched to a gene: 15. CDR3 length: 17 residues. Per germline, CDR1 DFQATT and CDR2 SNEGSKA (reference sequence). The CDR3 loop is CSATPRGSGGAHNEQFF. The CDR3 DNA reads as TGCAGTGCCACTCCCCGGGGTAGCGGGGGGGCCCACAATGAGCAGTTCTTC.

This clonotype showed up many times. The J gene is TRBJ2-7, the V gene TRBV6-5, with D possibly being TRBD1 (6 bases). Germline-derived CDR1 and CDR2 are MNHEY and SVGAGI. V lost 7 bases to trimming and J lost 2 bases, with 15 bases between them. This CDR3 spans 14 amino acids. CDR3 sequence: CASTSGPGAYEQYF. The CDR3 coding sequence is TGTGCCAGCACCTCCGGTCCAGGGGCCTACGAGCAGTACTTC.

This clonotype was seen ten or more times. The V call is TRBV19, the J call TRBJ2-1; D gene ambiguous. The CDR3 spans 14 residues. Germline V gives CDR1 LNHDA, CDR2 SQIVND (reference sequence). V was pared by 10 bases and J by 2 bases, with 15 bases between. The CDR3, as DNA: TGTGCCACCAAGGTCCATGGAACCTACAATGAGCAGTTCTTC. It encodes CATKVHGTYNEQFF.

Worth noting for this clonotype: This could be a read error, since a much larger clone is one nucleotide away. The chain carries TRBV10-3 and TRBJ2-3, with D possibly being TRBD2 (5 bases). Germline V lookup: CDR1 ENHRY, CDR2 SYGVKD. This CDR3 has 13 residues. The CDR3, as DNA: TGTGCCATCGGAGGATCTAGCACAGAAACGCAGTATTTT. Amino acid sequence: CAIGGSSTETQYF.

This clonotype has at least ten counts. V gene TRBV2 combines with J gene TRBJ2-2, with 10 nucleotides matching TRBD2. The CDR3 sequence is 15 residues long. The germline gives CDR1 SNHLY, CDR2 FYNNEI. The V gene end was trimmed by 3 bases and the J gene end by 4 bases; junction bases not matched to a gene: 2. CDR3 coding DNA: TGTGCCAGCAGTGAGGCTAGCGGGGGCACCGGGGAGCTGTTTTTT. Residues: CASSEASGGTGELFF.